The 27 T cell receptor beta chains in this list originate from one sample, sequenced in a study of T cell changes during pregnancy in multiple sclerosis. Here immunoSEQ multiplex PCR was the method, and the copy in TCRdb shows in-frame clones only, minus some. The sample carries approximately 80,000 clones, approximately 94% recorded once. The sequencing used peripheral blood, collected in the third trimester of pregnancy. These receptors all stem from a female donor with multiple sclerosis, enrolled in a pregnancy study.

This clone was found once. The rearrangement joins TRBV6-5 to TRBJ2-3, with a tentative D call TRBD2 (6 bases). Trimming removed 4 bases at V and 6 bases at J, with 14 bases between. The germline V gene encodes CDR1 MNHEY and CDR2 SVGAGI. The CDR3 covers 14 residues. The CDR3 is CASSLRRVSDTQYF. CDR3 nucleotides: TGTGCCAGCAGTTTGAGGAGGGTTTCCGATACGCAGTATTTT.

This chain connects TRBV19 to TRBJ1-2, with a tentative D call TRBD1 (6 bases). CDR3 length: 12 amino acids. The germline CDR1 and CDR2 sequences are LNHDA and SQIVND (reference sequence). Trimming pared 5 bases from V and 10 bases from J, leaving 14 bases between. This CDR3 is CASSSTGTPYTF. The CDR3, as DNA: TGTGCCAGTAGTTCGACCGGGACACCCTACACCTTC.

The chain links TRBV7-3 to TRBJ1-1; a possible D gene is TRBD1 (5 bases). Per the germline V gene, CDR1 is SGHTA and CDR2 is FQGTGA. Trimming pared 2 bases from V and 6 bases from J, leaving 10 bases between. CDR3 length: 13 residues. The CDR3 sequence is CASSLAGMAEAFF. In nucleotides, the CDR3 is TGTGCCAGCAGCTTAGCAGGGATGGCTGAAGCTTTCTTT.

The chain joins TRBV7-9 to TRBJ2-7, with D possibly TRBD2 on 5 matching bases. Per the germline V gene, CDR1 is SEHNR and CDR2 is FQNEAQ (reference sequence). V was cut by 6 bases and J by 7 bases, with 22 bases left in between. The CDR3 runs to 15 residues. CDR3 in DNA: TGTGCCAGCAGATCATTCCGGGATCCCACGGGAGAGCAGTACTTC. This encodes CASRSFRDPTGEQYF.

The chain joins TRBV30 to TRBJ2-7; possibly TRBD1 for D (5 bases). The CDR3 extends over 14 amino acids. The germline V and J ends were trimmed by 1 base and 0 bases, with 10 bases remaining between them. From germline, CDR1 is GTSNPN and CDR2 SVGIG (reference sequence). This CDR3 is CAWSDTGHSYEQYF. CDR3 DNA sequence: TGTGCCTGGAGTGATACAGGCCACTCCTACGAGCAGTACTTC.

The genes are TRBV18 and TRBJ1-1; TRBD1 might be the D (5 bases). The CDR3 spans 14 residues. Trimming left V 3 bases short and J 3 bases short, with 11 bases between. Germline V gives CDR1 KGHSH, CDR2 LQKENI. CDR3 coding DNA: TGTGCCAGCTCACCGGCAGGGTCCGACACTGAAGCTTTCTTT. It translates to CASSPAGSDTEAFF.

The chain couples TRBV11-2 to TRBJ2-7; 7 bases line up with TRBD1. The germline V gene has CDR1 SGHAT and CDR2 FQNNGV. CDR3 length: 15 residues. After removal of 5 bases from V and 3 bases from J, the junction contained 10 bases not matched to a gene. CDR3 amino acids: CASSPLTGIDYEQYF. The CDR3 bases are TGTGCCAGCAGCCCCCTGACAGGGATCGACTACGAGCAGTACTTC.

The V call is TRBV6-5, the J call TRBJ2-2; 11 nucleotides agree with TRBD2. Trimming removed 0 bases from V and 6 bases from J; junction bases left unmatched: 3. The germline gives CDR1 MNHEY, CDR2 SVGAGI. This CDR3 spans 16 amino acids. Written as DNA, the CDR3 is TGTGCCAGCAGTTACTCTAGCGGGGGGGTCGCCGGGGAGCTGTTTTTT. As protein: CASSYSSGGVAGELFF.

The V call is TRBV19, the J call TRBJ1-4; no firm D call. CDR1 is LNHDA and CDR2 is SQIVND in the germline V gene (reference sequence). The CDR3 consists of 12 residues. V gave up 1 base and J gave up 8 bases, with 5 bases separating them. The CDR3 nucleotides read TGTGCCAGTAGTATAGGAGGGGAAAAACTGTTTTTT. It specifies CASSIGGEKLFF.

This clone was found a few times. This chain uses TRBV27 with TRBJ2-1; a possible D gene is TRBD2 (7 bases). Trimming removed 11 bases at V and 3 bases at J, with 17 bases between. Per the germline V gene, CDR1 is MNHEY and CDR2 is SMNVEV (reference sequence). This CDR3 is 14 amino acids long. The CDR3 reads CASGGQANYNEQFF. CDR3 bases: TGTGCCTCCGGGGGGCAGGCCAACTACAATGAGCAGTTCTTC.

This clone was observed a single time. This rearrangement joins TRBV9 to TRBJ2-6; D is possibly TRBD2 (6 bases). The CDR3 length is 18 residues. Trimming left V 0 bases short and J 0 bases short, with 13 bases between. CDR1 is SGDLS, CDR2 YYNGEE, per germline. The CDR3 coding sequence is TGTGCCAGCAGCGTAGGGGGGGACCACTACTCTGGGGCCAACGTCCTGACTTTC. Translation: CASSVGGDHYSGANVLTF.

This chain uses TRBV27 with TRBJ2-6; possibly TRBD1 for D (6 bases). The V gene lost 6 bases and the J gene lost 0 bases, with 21 bases spanning the gap. The germline CDR1 and CDR2 sequences are MNHEY and SMNVEV (reference sequence). The CDR3 runs to 19 residues. The CDR3 region is CASRGWGPSHHSGANVLTF. The CDR3 bases are TGTGCCAGCAGGGGGTGGGGGCCCTCGCATCACTCTGGGGCCAACGTCCTGACTTTC.

The chain couples TRBV6-5 to TRBJ2-1; 7 nucleotides match TRBD1. After removal of 6 bases from V and 9 bases from J, the junction contained 8 bases not matched to a gene. Germline V gene sequence: CDR1 MNHEY, CDR2 SVGAGI. The CDR3 runs 13 residues. Here the CDR3 reads CASSPQGVGEQFF. In DNA form, the CDR3 reads TGTGCCAGCAGCCCGCAGGGGGTCGGTGAGCAGTTCTTC.

This rearrangement joins TRBV19 to TRBJ1-2, with 7 bases identical to TRBD1. J gave up 8 bases and V 3 bases, and 6 bases lay outside the gene matches. Germline CDR1 and CDR2: LNHDA and SQIVND (reference sequence). CDR3 length equals 13 residues. The chain's CDR3 is CASSMAGGGGYTF. CDR3 coding DNA: TGTGCCAGTAGTATGGCAGGGGGAGGCGGCTACACCTTC.

The J gene is TRBJ1-6, the V gene TRBV9; D unresolved. This CDR3 region has 14 residues. Trimming cost V 3 bases and J 8 bases, with 12 bases left between them. Germline CDR1 is SGDLS and CDR2 is YYNGEE. The CDR3 reads CASSAFYGDSPLHF. CDR3 bases: TGTGCCAGCAGCGCGTTTTACGGTGATTCACCCCTCCACTTT.

This chain uses TRBV10-3 with TRBJ2-1; TRBD2 aligns across 8 bases. The CDR3 spans 14 residues. Trimming at V came to 8 bases and at J to 10 bases, leaving 13 bases not matched to a gene. CDR1 and CDR2 (germline): ENHRY, SYGVKD. This CDR3 reads CAIQSRLAPSEQFF. The CDR3 coding sequence is TGTGCCATCCAATCGAGACTAGCGCCATCCGAGCAGTTCTTC.

The chain has TRBV9 and TRBJ2-1, with a possible D match to TRBD2 (5 bases). Trimming took off 3 bases at V and 8 bases at J, with 21 bases between the two ends. The CDR3 is 16 residues long. Germline loops: CDR1 SGDLS, CDR2 YYNGEE. CDR3 nucleotides: TGTGCCAGCAGCGAGAGGAGGTCCGTTGGTTCCGATGAGCAGTTCTTC. As protein: CASSERRSVGSDEQFF.

The chain couples TRBV19 to TRBJ2-3; possibly TRBD1 for D (5 bases). This CDR3 has 15 residues. The V gene lost 9 bases and the J gene lost 1 base, with 17 bases spanning the gap. Germline V gene data show CDR1 as LNHDA and CDR2 as SQIVND (reference sequence). CDR3 DNA sequence: TGTGCCAGCAGTTTCCAGGGATTTGGCACAGATACGCAGTATTTT. Amino acids: CASSFQGFGTDTQYF.

This clone came up a few times. V and J are TRBV6-5 and TRBJ2-7; 8 bases are a match to TRBD2. The junction had 10 bases not matched to a gene; V was cut back by 5 bases and J by 7 bases. The CDR3 covers 14 residues. CDR1 and CDR2 from the germline V gene are MNHEY and SVGAGI. The CDR3: CASSAQGLAREQYF. In nucleotides, the CDR3 is TGTGCCAGCAGTGCACAAGGACTAGCACGGGAGCAGTACTTC.

The CDR3, as DNA: TGTGCCAGCAGTCCCCTGGGGGGGCGGGATGAGCAGTTCTTC. Amino acids: CASSPLGGRDEQFF. V gene TRBV6-5 combines with J gene TRBJ2-1; D might be TRBD2 (7 bases). The CDR3 spans 14 residues. Germline V gene sequence: CDR1 MNHEY, CDR2 SVGAGI. V gave up 5 bases and J gave up 8 bases, with 16 bases separating them.

This clone was counted once. V gene TRBV2 combines with J gene TRBJ1-2; possible D gene TRBD1, 5 bases. The CDR3 runs 15 residues. With 4 bases removed from V and 4 bases from J, the gap between germline ends came to 16 bases. CDR1 and CDR2 from the germline V gene are SNHLY and FYNNEI. The CDR3 nucleotides read TGTGCCAGCAGTGGGGGGGGTGTCAAGGGCTATGGCTACACCTTC. Translation gives CASSGGGVKGYGYTF.

V is TRBV18 and J is TRBJ1-4; D may be TRBD1 (5 bases). In germline, CDR1 is KGHSH, CDR2 LQKENI. V gave up 2 bases and J gave up 6 bases, with 16 bases separating them. CDR3 length: 16 amino acids. CDR3 nucleotides: TGTGCCAGCTCACCAGGATCGGCAGGGCACGATGAAAAACTGTTTTTT. Amino acids: CASSPGSAGHDEKLFF.

The chain couples TRBV6-1 to TRBJ1-1; no clear D gene. V lost 0 bases to trimming and J lost 3 bases, with 17 bases between them. Germline loops: CDR1 MNHNS, CDR2 SASEGT. The CDR3 covers 17 residues. The CDR3 here is CASSEAGRGWRHTEAFF. In DNA form, the CDR3 reads TGTGCCAGCAGTGAAGCAGGGCGTGGGTGGAGGCACACTGAAGCTTTCTTT.

V gene TRBV7-8 combines with J gene TRBJ2-4; D perhaps matches TRBD2 (5 bases). Trimming shortened V by 1 base and J by 3 bases, and 10 bases separated the two germline ends. Germline lookup yields CDR1 SGHVS and CDR2 FQNEAQ. The length of the CDR3 is 15 residues. Written as DNA, the CDR3 is TGTGCCAGCAGCTTAGTAGCGCGAGGCAAAAACATTCAGTACTTC. Translating gives CASSLVARGKNIQYF.

The V gene is TRBV29-1, the J gene TRBJ2-1; D may be TRBD2 (5 bases). V lost 0 bases and J lost 0, with 12 bases in between. The CDR3 runs 16 residues. Germline CDR1 reads SQVTM; CDR2 reads ANQGSEA. This CDR3 reads CSVEDHEGSSYNEQFF. CDR3 DNA: TGCAGCGTTGAAGATCATGAAGGGAGCTCCTACAATGAGCAGTTCTTC.

This rearrangement joins TRBV5-4 to TRBJ2-3; 10 bases are a match to TRBD2. The CDR3 is made up of 17 amino acids. With V trimmed by 4 bases and J by 7 bases, 15 bases remained unmatched. The germline CDR1 and CDR2 sequences are SGHNT and YYREEE (reference sequence). For the CDR3, the DNA is TGTGCCAGCAGCCCCGCCCCTCTAGCGGGGGTCGGGAATACGCAGTATTTT. It yields the protein CASSPAPLAGVGNTQYF.

This clone was seen only once. The chain links TRBV9 to TRBJ2-2; 9 bases align to TRBD2. Trimming removed 0 bases from V and 6 bases from J; junction bases left unmatched: 0. The CDR3 spans 14 residues. Germline V gene data show CDR1 as SGDLS and CDR2 as YYNGEE. CDR3 region: CASSVGGGAGELFF. CDR3 sequence (DNA): TGTGCCAGCAGCGTAGGCGGGGGGGCCGGGGAGCTGTTTTTT.